What follows is one T cell receptor beta chain and its context. Its antigen is still unknown. Base qualities were left out, and no much larger clone turns up one base away. The time point label for this specimen denotes: baseline before first vaccination. Vaccinee samples came from UK trials COV001 and COV002, including a single-blind randomized controlled phase 2/3 trial of AZD1222 (ChAdOx1 nCoV-19) in healthy adults. For TCRbeta chain sequencing, PBMC samples from trial participants were taken at day 0 and at day 28 after the second dose. From the cysteine up to the phenylalanine, the CDR3 has a length of 15 residues. Left in the record is the CDR3 DNA by itself, 45 bases read in frame from the first base. CDR1 is given as SGHRS and CDR2 as YFSETQ, both from the germline V gene. V has 0 bases trimmed and J has 6 bases trimmed; junction bases matching no gene number 4. The CDR3 regions of human TCRbeta chains were analyzed by immunosequencing. As for the original processing: Repertoire TCRs were matched against a reference library of SARS-CoV-2-specific TCRs generated with the MIRA antigen-specificity platform. Breadth was defined as the fraction of unique TCRs that were SARS-CoV-2-associated. Depth was defined as the fraction of total T cells that were SARS-CoV-2-associated. Each spike-specific TCR was assigned to its reactive spike region and to a CD4 or CD8 class using the MIRA data. Log10-transformed breadth and depth values were compared by one-way ANOVA with Sidak's multiple comparisons tests. The immuneACCESS repertoire file appears here via TCRdb, limited to in-frame rearrangements. These files lack a portion of the clones; in checked studies, under half of the deficit traces to unresolved V genes, and the cause of the others is not known. The DNA gave D and trimming, while V, J and clone size come from that table. The sample table contains roughly 120,000 clones; only one count was recorded for 90% to 95% of them. Clones ranked in the top ten supply roughly 6.6% of the sample.

These data originate in a study of T cell responses to AZD1222 COVID-19 vaccine (dated by TCRdb to the early 2020s). Background for the entire study: Because spike-specific TCR depth and breadth did not differ between the two schedules, AZD1222 recipients who got a second dose at roughly 4 weeks were pooled with those who got a second dose at roughly 12 weeks. TCR sequencing was performed for fewer than 250 trial participants, of whom 200 to 210 were given two doses of AZD1222 and approximately 25 were given two doses of MenACWY control vaccine. Trial participants were enrolled by age into subgroups of 18-55, 56-69 and 70-plus years, and around 150, 28 and 57 TCR-sequenced participants, respectively, were included in these subgroups. Study-wide findings and limitations: The 56-69-year group was small, and its depth increase did not reach significance, likely because of low power. A significant rise in spike-specific TCR breadth and depth was observed after two AZD1222 doses relative to day 0 and relative to MenACWY recipients. Participants were mostly white British, with more females than males. The authors suggested clonal diversity may have been underestimated. Conclusions about previously exposed vaccinees are limited, since just a handful of AZD1222 recipients were seropositive for SARS-CoV-2 at baseline. Because no day 14 peak-response samples were available, the repertoires could be characterized only after the peak T cell response. The vaccine-associated CD4 TCRs covered the entire spike protein, and the dominant responses fell in regions 160-218 and 743-854. Epitopes outside the regions mutated in the B.1.351 and B.1.1.7 variants were reportedly recognized by nearly half of the unique spike-specific TCRs.

This TCR was sampled from an adult in good health. The rearrangement combines TRBV5-1 with TRBJ2-2, with TRBD2 identical over 8 junction bases. The starting material was peripheral blood, obtained on day 0 of AZD1222 vaccination. The CDR3 corresponds to CASSLAGGVPGELFF. The DNA is as follows: TGCGCCAGCAGCTTGGCCGGGGGGGTTCCCGGGGAGCTGTTTTTT.